This T cell receptor beta chain comes out of a study of T cell responses to AZD1222 COVID-19 vaccine. Study conclusions and caveats: Only five or six AZD1222 recipients tested seropositive at baseline. There were mostly white British donors and more females than males, and clonal diversity was possibly underestimated. Sampling captured repertoires only after the peak T cell response. Increases in Spike-specific TCR breadth and depth were seen after two AZD1222 doses.

V shed 3 bases and J shed 3 bases, with 12 bases lying between them. The CDR3 totals 14 residues. Per the germline V gene, CDR1 is KGHSH and CDR2 is LQKENI. With respect to this clone: Its antigen is currently unknown.

Measured with immunoSEQ multiplex PCR; TCRdb has only the in-frame clones, and not every one. The data hold 140,000 or so clones, with about 89% observed a single time. The chain couples TRBV18 to TRBJ2-7; D is ambiguous. The sequences come from peripheral blood, collected 28 days after the second dose of the MenACWY control vaccine. The receptor's source is an adult who received the MenACWY meningococcal vaccine as a control. The DNA of the CDR3 is TGTGCCAGCTCACCTTCTCCAGCGAACTACGAGCAGTACTTC. Translation gives CASSPSPANYEQYF.